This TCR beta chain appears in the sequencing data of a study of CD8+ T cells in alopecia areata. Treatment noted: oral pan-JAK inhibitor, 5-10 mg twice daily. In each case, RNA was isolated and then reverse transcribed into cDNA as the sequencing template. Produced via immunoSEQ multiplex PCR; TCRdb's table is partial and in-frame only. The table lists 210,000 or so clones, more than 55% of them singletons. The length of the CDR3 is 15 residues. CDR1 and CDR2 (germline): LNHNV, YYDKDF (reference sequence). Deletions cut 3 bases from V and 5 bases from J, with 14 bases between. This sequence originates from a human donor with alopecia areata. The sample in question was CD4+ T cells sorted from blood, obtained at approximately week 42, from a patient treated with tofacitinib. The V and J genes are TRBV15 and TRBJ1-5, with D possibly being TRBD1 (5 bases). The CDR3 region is CATSRVDSIYQPQHF. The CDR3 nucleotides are TGTGCCACCAGCAGGGTTGACAGCATCTATCAGCCCCAGCATTTT. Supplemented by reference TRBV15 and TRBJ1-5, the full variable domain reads DAMVIQNPRYQVTQFGKPVTLSCSQTLNHNVMYWYQQKSSQAPKLLFHYYDKDFNNEADTPDNFQSRRPNTSFCFLDIRSPGLGDTAMYLCATSRVDSIYQPQHFGDGTRLSIL.